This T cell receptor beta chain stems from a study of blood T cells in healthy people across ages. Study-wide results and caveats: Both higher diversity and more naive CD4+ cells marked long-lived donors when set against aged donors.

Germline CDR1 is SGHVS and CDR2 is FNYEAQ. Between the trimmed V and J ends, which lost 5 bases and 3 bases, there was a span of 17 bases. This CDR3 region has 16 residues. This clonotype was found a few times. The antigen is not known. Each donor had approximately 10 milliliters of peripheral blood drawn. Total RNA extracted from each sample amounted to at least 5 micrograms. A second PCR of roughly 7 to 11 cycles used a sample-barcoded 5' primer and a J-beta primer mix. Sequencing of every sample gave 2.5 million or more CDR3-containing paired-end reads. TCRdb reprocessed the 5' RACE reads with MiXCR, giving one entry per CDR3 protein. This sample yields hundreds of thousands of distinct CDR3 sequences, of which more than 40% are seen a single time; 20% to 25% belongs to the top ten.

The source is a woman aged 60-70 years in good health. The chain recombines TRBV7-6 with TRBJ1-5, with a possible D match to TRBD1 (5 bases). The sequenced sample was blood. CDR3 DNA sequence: TGTGCCAGCAGCCCGACCGGAGGGGAAGTCAATCAGCCCCAGCATTTT. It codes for CASSPTGGEVNQPQHF.